This TCR beta chain was sequenced in a study of radiation and T cells in renal cell carcinoma. Described time point: baseline pretreatment blood. The sample's treatment: 15 Gy SBRT to primary tumor, nephrectomy 4 weeks later. Trimming cost V 4 bases and J 1 base; bases outside gene matches: 7. This CDR3 region has 15 residues. Per the germline V gene, CDR1 is SQVTM and CDR2 is ANQGSEA. Repertoires were generated with immunoSEQ multiplex PCR, while TCRdb's copy carries only in-frame clones and drops some. The sample records approximately 100,000 clones, about 86% being singletons. The material was blood, obtained from a patient whose treatment included radiotherapy and nephrectomy. This chain connects TRBV29-1 to TRBJ2-1, with TRBD2 identical over 7 bases. The receptor's source is a man aged 45-60 years with renal cell carcinoma. The DNA for the CDR3 is TGCAGCGTTGGGAGGGCGGGAGTGTCCTACAATGAGCAGTTCTTC. Translation: CSVGRAGVSYNEQFF.